The next 9 T cell receptor beta chains were all read from a single sample in a study of radiotherapy plus CTLA-4 blockade in lung cancer. Profiled with immunoSEQ multiplex PCR; TCRdb holds only in-frame clones, not every one. The data hold 53,000 or so clones, with 76% observed a single time. The sequenced sample was peripheral blood, obtained from a patient treated with radiotherapy plus ipilimumab. These receptors were taken from a human donor with non-small cell lung cancer who had stable disease on radiotherapy plus ipilimumab.

There are a few counts of this clone. The chain links TRBV29-1 to TRBJ2-3, with D maybe TRBD1 (5 bases). From germline, CDR1 is SQVTM and CDR2 ANQGSEA. Trimming stripped 4 bases from V and 1 base from J, with 12 bases between. This CDR3 is 14 amino acids long. CDR3 in DNA: TGCAGCGTTGGGCAGGGCGTAGGCACAGATACGCAGTATTTT. The encoded protein is CSVGQGVGTDTQYF.

The chain combines TRBV6-1 with TRBJ1-2; D may be TRBD1 (5 bases). This CDR3 comprises 14 residues. V was trimmed by 6 bases and J by 0 bases, leaving 11 bases between them. The germline gives CDR1 MNHNS, CDR2 SASEGT. The CDR3 DNA reads TGTGCCAGCAGGGGCAGGGTCGCTAACTATGGCTACACCTTC. It translates to CASRGRVANYGYTF.

This clone was detected only a few times. V gene TRBV25-1 combines with J gene TRBJ2-5, with D perhaps TRBD1 (6 bases). Trimming removed 1 base from V and 2 bases from J, with 17 bases in between. This CDR3 contains 17 residues. The germline gives CDR1 MGHDK, CDR2 SYGVNS. CDR3 DNA sequence: TGTGCCAGCAGTGAATTCCTCACAGGGAGCGTTCAAGAGACCCAGTACTTC. Translation: CASSEFLTGSVQETQYF.

This clone was seen once. V gene TRBV30 combines with J gene TRBJ2-5; 8 nucleotides line up with TRBD2. J lost 4 bases, V lost 5 bases, and 6 bases had no gene match. CDR1 and CDR2 (germline): GTSNPN, SVGIG (reference sequence). This CDR3 has 13 amino acids. The CDR3 protein is CAWSGGPVETQYF. CDR3 nucleotides: TGTGCCTGGTCGGGGGGGCCGGTAGAGACCCAGTACTTC.

The CDR3 sequence is CASSVGGGGDQPQHF. The CDR3 bases are TGTGCCAGCAGCGTTGGGGGCGGTGGCGATCAGCCCCAGCATTTT. The chain is built from TRBV9 and TRBJ1-5; tentatively, D is TRBD1 (6 bases). The CDR3 length is 15 residues. Per the germline V gene, CDR1 is SGDLS and CDR2 is YYNGEE. With 2 bases removed from V and 5 bases from J, the gap between germline ends came to 14 bases.

The V and J genes are TRBV30 and TRBJ1-1; D gene uncertain. Deletions cut 8 bases from V and 1 base from J, with 11 bases between. The CDR3 sequence is 12 residues long. Germline lookup yields CDR1 GTSNPN and CDR2 SVGIG (reference sequence). CDR3 protein: CAGVHRNTEAFF. The DNA of the CDR3 is TGTGCCGGTGTTCACAGGAACACTGAAGCTTTCTTT.

This clone was observed a few times. This chain uses TRBV10-2 with TRBJ2-7, with unresolved D. Germline CDR1 and CDR2: WSHSY and SAAADI. V was clipped by 5 bases and J by 1 base, with 6 bases between them. The CDR3 length is 12 residues. CDR3 amino acids: CASSLESYEQYV. CDR3 sequence (DNA): TGCGCCAGCAGTCTAGAGTCCTACGAGCAGTACGTC.

The chain has TRBV5-1 and TRBJ2-3; no clear D gene. The germline gives CDR1 SGHRS, CDR2 YFSETQ. The ends were cut back, 0 bases at V and 0 bases at J, with 5 bases in the middle. The CDR3 loop spans 14 amino acids. Here the CDR3 DNA reads TGCGCCAGCAGCTTGGGCCTGAGCACAGATACGCAGTATTTT. Protein: CASSLGLSTDTQYF.

The chain links TRBV6-6 to TRBJ2-5; D remains ambiguous. CDR3 length: 10 amino acids. Germline loops: CDR1 MNHNY, CDR2 SVGAGI (reference sequence). Trimming removed 8 bases from V and 2 bases from J, with 3 bases in between. The DNA of the CDR3 is TGTGCCAGCCAACAAGAGACCCAGTACTTC. As protein: CASQQETQYF.